The clone carrying this TCR beta chain was detected many times. Its matching antigen is unknown. The sample comes from a study of early T cells in non-severe SARS-CoV-2 infection. Findings of the study overall: The VDJdb matching leaned toward anti-spike CD8 responses and overlooked private and CD4 specificities.

Germline lookup yields CDR1 ENHRY and CDR2 SYGVKD. V was trimmed by 10 bases and J by 4 bases, leaving 13 bases between them. The length of the CDR3 is 13 residues. The TCR library protocol was used to attach unique molecular identifiers. These identifiers were attached to individual cDNA molecules. TCRdb reprocessed the 5' RACE reads via MiXCR and lists one record per CDR3 protein. Counted here are about 37,000 distinct CDR3 sequences, 5% to 6.5% occurring once; the ten biggest clones make up around a quarter. The genes are TRBV10-3 and TRBJ1-4, with D hard to call. This TCR came from an adult who was a healthcare worker with PCR-confirmed SARS-CoV-2 infection or an uninfected control (not recorded which). Sequencing was done on a sample of whole blood. The CDR3 DNA follows: TGTGCCACGGCGTTCGGCAGTAATGAAAAACTGTTTTTT. Its translation: CATAFGSNEKLFF.